The TCR beta chain described here comes from a study of shared clonotypes between healthy human individuals (dated by TCRdb to the early 2020s). The study in broad terms: A few men and a couple of women, aged 18 to 49 years, made up the cohort. To increase sequencing depth and limit assay-specific biases, different laboratories used diverse techniques to prepare libraries and sequence TCR repertoires. Per donor, leukapheresis produced somewhere between about 0.94 and 8.9 billion PBMCs. For each donor, three plates each were used for CD4 naive and CD4 memory, two plates were used for CD8 naive, and one plate was used for CD8 memory. Blood TCR repertoires of about five healthy adults were deeply sequenced to estimate repertoire size and the extent of clonotype sharing between individuals.

Overall results and qualifications from the work: Incomplete sequencing was indicated by rarefaction of sorted-subset datasets, despite the large sequencing depth. The genetic and exposure-history diversity represented was limited by the small number of donors. Naive subsets generally had larger estimated clonotype richness than memory subsets. Pairwise subsampling indicated that sequencing depth was expected to affect the degree of clonotype sharing among donors. Compared with non-shared clonotypes, clonotypes shared by all four sorted-subset donors had higher generation probabilities. When a handful of donors were compared, the shared fraction of clonotypes was about 5% for naive CD4, about 4% for naive CD8, 2% to 2.5% for memory CD4, and around 0.4% for memory CD8. Sampling was restricted to blood, and TCR repertoires in tissue are likely to differ from TCR repertoires in blood.

TCR CDR3 regions were amplified from genomic DNA by multiplex PCR using the deep immunoSEQ assay. Genomic DNA extracted from each cell subset was distributed evenly over all wells of several immunoSEQ 96-well plates, and each plate served as one replicate. For sorted subsets, each replicate PCR was loaded with 150 to 250 ng genomic DNA, equivalent to 30,000 or so T cell genomes. The purified libraries were quantified using a Qubit 3.0 fluorometer, sized with a Bioanalyzer 2100, and then quantified again using the KAPA Library Quantification kit. Every immunoSEQ 96-well plate was sequenced on a separate single-read 150-cycle Illumina NextSeq 550 flow cell. For the original study's pipeline: Because the immunoSEQ output included only junctional sequences and no quality scores, the filtering could not be the same as the filtering used for full-length reads. To assign V/J genes and CDR3, sequences were annotated against IMGT germline references using PyIR, a Python wrapper for IgBLAST v1.9. Any read was removed if the V/J assignment was weak (E-value above 1e-6), the CDR3 was missing, or the read contained stop codons, out-of-frame junctions, or ambiguous translated residues. V3J clonotypes were defined as sequences sharing an identical inferred V gene, J gene, and CDR3 amino acid sequence. The percentage overlap between two repertoires was calculated by dividing the number of shared unique clonotypes by the size of the smaller repertoire. Repertoire richness was assessed with RTK rarefaction, the Chao1 estimator, and Recon v2.1 estimates of unobserved clonotypes. Generation probabilities were computed with OLGA for all TCRbeta clonotypes obtained by the gDNA method from a few donors. Imported from immuneACCESS, the table was reduced by TCRdb to in-frame sequences with V and J called. These copies leave out some clones; in studies compared against another copy, an unresolved V gene accounts for under half, and the cause of the remainder is not known. V, J and clone size derive from that table, while D and trimming were established from the DNA sequence. For this sample there are roughly 330,000 clones; 74% appear just once. Of the sample, about a tenth falls within the top ten clones.

The donors were healthy, HIV-negative adults with no recently reported acute infections or vaccinations. All donors were Caucasian adults living in Nashville, Tennessee, USA. CD4+ T cells were enriched by magnetic negative selection; naive cells were then positively selected on CD45RA, and the negative fraction formed the memory subset. Blood was collected by leukapheresis, and PBMCs were isolated by Ficoll-Histopaque density gradient centrifugation and then cryopreserved in liquid nitrogen vapor phase. Purity and quantity of every magnetically sorted T cell population were checked by analytical flow cytometry. From each sorted fraction, genomic DNA was isolated and quantified by UV absorbance on a Nanodrop 2000c. Details on this clone: The target of this receptor is not known. No base quality information exists; no much larger clone differs at one position.

V lost 6 bases and J lost 5 bases; the stretch between them is 8 bases long. The CDR3 starts with the cysteine, ends with the phenylalanine, and has 12 residues. Only CDR3 DNA is held: 36 bases, read in frame from base 1. According to the germline V gene, CDR1 reads ENHRY and CDR2 reads SYGVKD. This TCR was recovered from a man aged 25-45 years in good health. The specimen sequenced was memory CD4+ T cells sorted from blood. The sample's cell subset or site label, in plain terms: CD45RA-negative fraction. This sequence uses TRBV10-3 and TRBJ2-1; TRBD1 is possibly the D segment (5 matching bases). The nucleotide sequence reads as follows: TGTGCCATCAGCCTAGGGGACAATGAGCAGTTCTTC. Translated, it reads CAISLGDNEQFF.